The 19 T cell receptor beta chains in this list originate from one sample, sequenced in a study of blood T cell repertoires in COVID-19. The table came from immunoSEQ multiplex PCR; TCRdb's copy has only in-frame clones and leaves some out. Of 200,000 to 300,000 clones in the sample, 86% were seen once. The sequencing input was peripheral blood. The receptor set was obtained from a man aged 30 to 45 with active or convalescent COVID-19.

The chain carries TRBV6-5 and TRBJ2-7; TRBD2 aligns across 7 bases. Germline V gives CDR1 MNHEY, CDR2 SVGAGI. CDR3 length: 12 amino acids. Trimming removed 8 bases from V and 0 bases from J; junction bases left unmatched: 1. This CDR3 reads CASGGVSYEQYF. As DNA, the CDR3 is TGTGCCAGCGGGGGGGTCTCCTACGAGCAGTACTTC.

The rearrangement joins TRBV30 to TRBJ1-6; D is undetermined. V was trimmed by 5 bases and J by 0 bases, leaving 8 bases between them. The CDR3 is 14 residues long. The germline CDR1 and CDR2 sequences are GTSNPN and SVGIG (reference sequence). For the CDR3, the DNA is TGTGCCTGGGACGGAGGCTCCTATAATTCACCCCTCCACTTT. Its protein is CAWDGGSYNSPLHF.

The V gene is TRBV27, the J gene TRBJ1-1, with D maybe TRBD1 (6 bases). With 5 bases removed from V and 3 bases from J, the gap between germline ends came to 19 bases. The CDR3 totals 16 residues. The germline V gene encodes CDR1 MNHEY and CDR2 SMNVEV (reference sequence). The CDR3 here is CASSRPAGGQYTEAFF. In DNA form, the CDR3 reads TGTGCCAGCAGTCGCCCCGCCGGGGGGCAGTACACTGAAGCTTTCTTT.

The chain links TRBV7-2 to TRBJ1-3; no definite D call. CDR1 is SGHTA and CDR2 is FQGNSA in the germline V gene. The CDR3 has 15 residues. With 6 bases removed from V and 0 bases from J, the gap between germline ends came to 12 bases. The CDR3 loop is CASSSTGSSGNTIYF. The CDR3 DNA sequence: TGTGCCAGCAGTTCAACGGGGAGCTCTGGAAACACCATATATTTT. The variable domain in full, completed from reference TRBV7-2 and TRBJ1-3, reads GAGVSQSPSNKVTEKGKDVELRCDPISGHTALYWYRQSLGQGLEFLIYFQGNSAPDKSGLPSDRFSAERTGGSVSTLTIQRTQQEDSAVYLCASSSTGSSGNTIYFGEGSWLTVV.

The chain is built from TRBV4-2 and TRBJ2-5, with 10 positions matching TRBD2. J gave up 5 bases and V 4 bases, and 13 bases lay outside the gene matches. The CDR3 covers 17 residues. Germline CDR1 and CDR2: LGHNA and YNFKEQ. The CDR3: CASSLGGPSGGSETQYF. The CDR3 bases are TGTGCCAGCAGCCTCGGAGGTCCTAGCGGGGGATCGGAGACCCAGTACTTC.

The chain joins TRBV19 to TRBJ2-1, with D tentatively TRBD2 (5 bases). The CDR3 totals 12 residues. In germline, CDR1 is LNHDA, CDR2 SQIVND (reference sequence). With 10 bases removed from V and 7 bases from J, the gap between germline ends came to 14 bases. The CDR3 DNA follows: TGTGCCACACGGGATCTCGGGAATGAGCAGTTCTTC. This sequence encodes CATRDLGNEQFF.

The rearrangement links TRBV6-6 to TRBJ1-4, with D unclear. Germline CDR1 is MNHNY and CDR2 is SVGAGI (reference sequence). The ends were cut back, 5 bases at V and 5 bases at J, with 3 bases in the middle. This CDR3 contains 11 residues. The CDR3, as DNA: TGTGCCAGCAGTCTAAATGAAAAACTGTTTTTT. This encodes CASSLNEKLFF.

This chain connects TRBV19 to TRBJ1-3, with 10 bases fitting TRBD1. The CDR3 runs to 13 residues. V lost 9 bases, J lost 4 bases, and 3 bases stayed unmatched. The V gene's germline CDR1 is LNHDA and CDR2 SQIVND (reference sequence). CDR3 residues: CASGTGAGNTIYF. Here the CDR3 DNA reads TGTGCCAGCGGGACAGGGGCCGGAAACACCATATATTTT.

The chain carries TRBV27 and TRBJ1-6, with TRBD1 identical over 8 bases. The CDR3 consists of 16 residues. V shed 10 bases, J shed 9 bases, and the junction held 17 bases outside the gene matches. Per the germline V gene, CDR1 is MNHEY and CDR2 is SMNVEV (reference sequence). CDR3: CATSPSLSDRVSPLHF. The CDR3 nucleotides are TGTGCCACCAGCCCTAGTTTGTCGGACAGGGTTTCACCCCTCCACTTT.

This clone appeared a single time. V usage is TRBV5-1 and J usage is TRBJ2-5; a weak D match, TRBD1 (6 bases). The CDR3 totals 13 residues. The V end lost 4 bases, the J end lost 9 bases, and 16 bases lay between the germline ends. CDR1 is SGHRS, CDR2 YFSETQ, per germline. In nucleotides, the CDR3 is TGCGCCAGCAGCACCACAGACAGGACGCCCCAGTACTTC. Translated: CASSTTDRTPQYF.

The V and J genes are TRBV7-2 and TRBJ1-2, with D maybe TRBD1 (5 bases). The CDR3 has 15 residues. Deletions cut 1 base from V and 8 bases from J, with 17 bases between. Germline lookup yields CDR1 SGHTA and CDR2 FQGNSA. The CDR3 DNA sequence: TGTGCCAGCAGCTTAGTCACGTCAGGGCTTGGCGGCTACACCTTC. As protein: CASSLVTSGLGGYTF.

V is TRBV6-1 and J is TRBJ1-1; D gene ambiguous. Per the germline V gene, CDR1 is MNHNS and CDR2 is SASEGT. The CDR3 length is 15 residues. Trimming stripped 3 bases from V and 0 bases from J, with 11 bases between. CDR3 residues: CASSDRHYMNTEAFF. The CDR3 DNA reads TGTGCCAGCAGTGATCGACATTACATGAACACTGAAGCTTTCTTT.

This sequence joins TRBV7-9 and TRBJ2-7, with D perhaps TRBD2 (6 bases). The CDR3 spans 16 residues. Germline lookup yields CDR1 SEHNR and CDR2 FQNEAQ (reference sequence). V was cut by 7 bases and J by 2 bases, with 21 bases left in between. The CDR3 loop is CASTPGIPGVTYEQYF. CDR3 coding DNA: TGTGCCAGCACCCCTGGGATCCCGGGGGTCACCTACGAGCAGTACTTC.

The rearrangement links TRBV7-8 to TRBJ2-1; 13 positions agree with TRBD2. From germline, CDR1 is SGHVS and CDR2 FQNEAQ. The V gene end was trimmed by 4 bases and the J gene end by 7 bases; junction bases not matched to a gene: 4. This CDR3 spans 15 amino acids. The CDR3, as DNA: TGTGCCAGCAGCTCGGGACTAGCGGGGTGGAATGAGCAGTTCTTC. It is translated as CASSSGLAGWNEQFF.

The V and J genes are TRBV2 and TRBJ2-3, with TRBD1 matching over 7 bases. The CDR3 runs to 16 residues. J was trimmed by 2 bases and V by 8 bases; bases with no gene match: 13. Germline CDR1 is SNHLY and CDR2 is FYNNEI. CDR3 nucleotide sequence: TGTGCCAGCGATGTTCCGGGACAGCCGAACACAGATACGCAGTATTTT. Residues: CASDVPGQPNTDTQYF.

The chain carries TRBV5-4 and TRBJ1-1; D possibly corresponds to TRBD1 (5 bases). The V gene lost 0 bases and the J gene lost 5 bases, with 11 bases spanning the gap. Looked up from germline, CDR1 is SGHNT and CDR2 is YYREEE (reference sequence). This CDR3 spans 14 amino acids. The CDR3 nucleotides are TGTGCCAGCAGCTTGGGGGGGGTGGAGACTGAAGCTTTCTTT. The encoded protein is CASSLGGVETEAFF.

The chain is built from TRBV9 and TRBJ1-2; D call uncertain. The CDR3 extends over 15 amino acids. From germline, CDR1 is SGDLS and CDR2 YYNGEE. V lost 4 bases to trimming and J lost 6 bases, with 19 bases between them. The CDR3 loop is CASSPQGGERDGYTF. CDR3 nucleotides: TGTGCCAGCAGCCCACAAGGTGGGGAGCGGGATGGCTACACCTTC.

This clone was seen only once. The chain joins TRBV3-1 (or the pseudogene TRBV3-2) to TRBJ1-2, with 12 bases lining up with TRBD1. Germline CDR1 and CDR2: LGHDT and YNNKEL (reference sequence). The CDR3 consists of 16 residues. Trimming took 4 bases from V and 2 from J; bases not matched to a gene: 5. The CDR3 nucleotides are TGTGCCAGCAGCCTGGGACAGGGGGCGTCAAACTATGGCTACACCTTC. Amino acid sequence: CASSLGQGASNYGYTF.

This chain uses TRBV19 with TRBJ2-2, with TRBD1 identical over 7 bases. Per germline, CDR1 LNHDA and CDR2 SQIVND (reference sequence). The CDR3 runs to 13 residues. V trimming: 11 bases; J trimming: 5 bases; junction bases outside the gene matches: 8. This CDR3 reads CAGRQGLTGELFF. The CDR3, as DNA: TGTGCCGGGAGACAGGGTTTGACCGGGGAGCTGTTTTTT.